This passage covers 21 T cell receptor beta chains from one sample sequenced in a study of T cell responses to AZD1222 COVID-19 vaccine. Data came from immunoSEQ multiplex PCR; TCRdb stores just in-frame clones and leaves some out. The data contain about 150,000 clones, roughly nine tenths of them singletons. The sample in question was peripheral blood, obtained 28 days after the second dose of the MenACWY control vaccine. These receptors were collected from an adult who received the MenACWY meningococcal vaccine as a control.

The chain couples TRBV15 to TRBJ2-3; 11 positions agree with TRBD2. Germline assignment: CDR1 LNHNV and CDR2 YYDKDF (reference sequence). With 0 bases clipped from V and 1 base from J, the junction kept 12 bases outside the gene matches. CDR3 length: 20 amino acids. In DNA form, the CDR3 reads TGTGCCACCAGCAGAGATTTCCGGACTAGCGGGTCGTCTCGCACAGATACGCAGTATTTT. This codes for CATSRDFRTSGSSRTDTQYF.

The chain couples TRBV27 to TRBJ2-1, with 11 bases identical to TRBD2. The CDR3 length is 20 residues. J was trimmed by 0 bases and V by 6 bases; bases with no gene match: 16. The germline CDR1 and CDR2 sequences are MNHEY and SMNVEV (reference sequence). CDR3 in DNA: TGTGCCAGCAGAATCTACTCCGGACTAGCGGGTTCGAGCTCCTACAATGAGCAGTTCTTC. Translated, it gives CASRIYSGLAGSSSYNEQFF.

With respect to this clone: Additional DNA sequences in this sample encode the identical CDR3. V gene TRBV3-1 (or the pseudogene TRBV3-2) combines with J gene TRBJ1-1; D is unclear. V was clipped by 1 base and J by 0 bases, with 9 bases between them. The CDR3 is made up of 15 amino acids. Germline CDR1 and CDR2: LGHDT and YNNKEL (reference sequence). The chain's CDR3 is CASSQGSGLNTEAFF. In DNA, the CDR3 is TGTGCCAGCAGCCAAGGGTCAGGTCTGAACACTGAAGCTTTCTTT.

The gene calls are TRBV13 and TRBJ1-1, with D tentatively TRBD1 (5 bases). The CDR3 runs 14 residues. Germline V lookup: CDR1 PRHDT, CDR2 FYEKMQ (reference sequence). Trimming took off 5 bases at V and 1 base at J, with 11 bases between the two ends. The CDR3 sequence: CASSVPTGNTEAFF. The CDR3 region has the DNA TGTGCCAGCAGCGTCCCAACAGGGAACACTGAAGCTTTCTTT.

A single count supports this clone. The rearrangement links TRBV15 to TRBJ2-5; the D gene is possibly TRBD1 (7 bases). The CDR3 length is 13 residues. Germline V CDR1 and CDR2: LNHNV, YYDKDF (reference sequence). Trimming cost V 8 bases and J 4 bases, with 14 bases left between them. As DNA, the CDR3 is TGTGCCACCGGAAGGGGGCGGGGAGAGACCCAGTACTTC. As protein: CATGRGRGETQYF.

The gene calls are TRBV3-1 (or the pseudogene TRBV3-2) and TRBJ1-6, with a tentative D call TRBD1 (6 bases). The CDR3 loop spans 17 amino acids. The V end was cut by 1 base, the J end by 0 bases, with 10 bases between. The germline CDR1 and CDR2 sequences are LGHDT and YNNKEL (reference sequence). CDR3 amino acids: CASSQGGGASYNSPLHF. For the CDR3, the DNA is TGTGCCAGCAGCCAAGGCGGGGGCGCCTCCTATAATTCACCCCTCCACTTT.

The V call is TRBV6-1, the J call TRBJ1-6; D gene unclear. The germline gives CDR1 MNHNS, CDR2 SASEGT. Trimming took 3 bases from V and 6 from J, leaving 6 bases between them. The CDR3 is 13 amino acids. CDR3 residues: CASSEQSNSPLHF. CDR3 DNA: TGTGCCAGCAGTGAGCAAAGTAATTCACCCCTCCACTTT.

The rearrangement joins TRBV5-1 to TRBJ1-5; no clear D gene. Looked up from germline, CDR1 is SGHRS and CDR2 is YFSETQ. The CDR3 has 16 residues. The V end lost 0 bases, the J end lost 2 bases, and 12 bases lay between the germline ends. The CDR3 nucleotides are TGCGCCAGCAGCTTGGATCCAGGTGGGGGCAATCAGCCCCAGCATTTT. Protein sequence: CASSLDPGGGNQPQHF.

This chain uses TRBV10-3 with TRBJ2-7, with 8 bases that match TRBD1. Germline V gene data show CDR1 as ENHRY and CDR2 as SYGVKD. Trimming at V came to 4 bases and at J to 3 bases, leaving 2 bases not matched to a gene. The CDR3 has 13 residues. The CDR3 nucleotides are TGTGCCATCAGTGGACAGGGGATCTACGAGCAGTACTTC. It specifies CAISGQGIYEQYF.

This clone appeared a few times. V and J are TRBV7-9 and TRBJ1-6; maybe TRBD1 (6 bases). Trimming removed 4 bases at V and 10 bases at J, with 17 bases between. This CDR3 contains 15 residues. Germline V gene data show CDR1 as SEHNR and CDR2 as FQNEAQ (reference sequence). The CDR3 reads CASSYELQGHSPLHF. CDR3 coding DNA: TGTGCCAGCAGCTACGAATTACAGGGCCACTCACCCCTCCACTTT.

This clone was picked up a small number of times. This chain joins TRBV29-1 and TRBJ2-7; 8 nucleotides match TRBD1. Germline V CDR1 and CDR2: SQVTM, ANQGSEA. The CDR3 loop spans 12 amino acids. The J segment lost 5 bases and the V segment lost 7 bases, leaving 7 bases of the junction unmatched. CDR3 DNA sequence: TGCAGCGGCACGACAGGGGCCCACGAGCAGTACTTC. It translates to CSGTTGAHEQYF.

The gene calls are TRBV28 and TRBJ2-3, with D unresolved. V was pared by 6 bases and J by 0 bases, with 19 bases between. Germline V lookup: CDR1 MDHEN, CDR2 SYDVKM. The CDR3 contains 17 residues. The CDR3 loop is CASSPPEKGPSTDTQYF. DNA for the CDR3: TGTGCCAGCAGCCCCCCCGAGAAAGGGCCTAGCACAGATACGCAGTATTTT.

The rearrangement links TRBV27 to TRBJ2-2, with D possibly being TRBD2 (6 bases). Trimming removed 5 bases at V and 3 bases at J, with 10 bases between. This CDR3 contains 14 residues. Germline loops: CDR1 MNHEY, CDR2 SMNVEV (reference sequence). The CDR3 spells CASSATSYTGELFF. For the CDR3, the DNA is TGTGCCAGCAGTGCGACTAGTTACACCGGGGAGCTGTTTTTT.

The chain carries TRBV7-2 and TRBJ1-4; 9 bases align to TRBD1. Germline assignment: CDR1 SGHTA and CDR2 FQGNSA. V lost 1 base and J lost 8; bases outside the gene matches: 11. The CDR3 spans 17 residues. Written as DNA, the CDR3 is TGTGCCAGCAGCTTAGGTCCCCCACAGGGGGCTGTCGAAAAACTGTTTTTT. Its translation: CASSLGPPQGAVEKLFF.

This clone was observed once. The V call is TRBV28, the J call TRBJ1-5, with D hard to call. The CDR3 is 12 amino acids. Trimming stripped 3 bases from V and 6 bases from J, with 6 bases between. CDR1 and CDR2 (germline): MDHEN, SYDVKM. The CDR3 DNA sequence: TGTGCCAGCAGTTTTAGTGTTCAGCCCCAGCATTTT. Protein sequence: CASSFSVQPQHF.

V and J are TRBV11-2 and TRBJ1-2; D is undetermined. The ends were cut back, 1 base at V and 3 bases at J, with 6 bases in the middle. The CDR3 consists of 13 residues. Germline CDR1 SGHAT, CDR2 FQNNGV. This CDR3 reads CASSLGTDYGYTF. The DNA of the CDR3 is TGTGCCAGCAGCTTAGGAACCGACTATGGCTACACCTTC.

The genes are TRBV7-9 and TRBJ2-3; 13 nucleotides agree with TRBD2. There are 16 residues in the CDR3. Trimming cost V 5 bases and J 3 bases; bases outside gene matches: 5. CDR1 SEHNR and CDR2 FQNEAQ come from the germline V gene (reference sequence). As DNA, the CDR3 is TGTGCCAGCAGCCCCCCGGGACTAGCGGGAACAGATACGCAGTATTTT. Translated: CASSPPGLAGTDTQYF.

This rearrangement joins TRBV6-1 to TRBJ1-5; D not resolved. This CDR3 spans 16 amino acids. Between the trimmed V and J ends, which lost 3 bases and 0 bases, there was a span of 12 bases. Looked up from germline, CDR1 is MNHNS and CDR2 is SASEGT. DNA of the CDR3: TGTGCCAGCAGTGAGCGGACCCACTATAGCAATCAGCCCCAGCATTTT. Amino acid sequence: CASSERTHYSNQPQHF.

This sequence joins TRBV2 and TRBJ1-6; TRBD1 might be the D (6 bases). V was shortened by 7 bases and J by 5 bases, with 12 bases between the two germline ends. The CDR3 length is 14 residues. Germline V CDR1 and CDR2: SNHLY, FYNNEI. CDR3: CASNVRDNNSPLHF. CDR3 nucleotide sequence: TGTGCCAGCAACGTCCGGGACAATAATTCACCCCTCCACTTT.

This clone was observed a single time. The J gene is TRBJ1-6, the V gene TRBV10-3; TRBD1 is a possible D gene (5 bases). The CDR3 is 13 residues long. Trimming removed 8 bases at V and 5 bases at J, with 10 bases between. Germline loops: CDR1 ENHRY, CDR2 SYGVKD. The CDR3 DNA reads as TGTGCCATCGCCGGGGCGCATAATTCACCCCTCCACTTT. It is translated as CAIAGAHNSPLHF.

This chain connects TRBV28 to TRBJ1-3; TRBD1 matches 9 bases. The CDR3 is 16 residues long. Unmatched junction bases numbered 17, after V lost 8 bases and J lost 9 bases. The germline V gene has CDR1 MDHEN and CDR2 SYDVKM. The chain's CDR3 is CASRDRAKGNQVTIYF. The CDR3 DNA sequence: TGTGCCAGCCGGGACAGGGCTAAGGGGAACCAAGTCACCATATATTTT.